This TCR beta chain appears in the sequencing data of a study of T cell repertoires in cytomegalovirus infection. About the research overall: Researchers turned to recently identified HLA-C-restricted CMV epitopes as well as well-studied HLA-B-restricted ones. It can be stated that public TCR beta signatures indicated CMV infection as well as a matching HLA type.

Note on this clonotype: Its cognate antigen is unknown.

Each CDR3 protein is one row after TCRdb ran MiXCR on the reads. The repertoire consists of 62,000 or so distinct CDR3 sequences, with just over 20% occurring once and the leading ten covering about 69%. CDR1 and CDR2 (germline): SGHTA, FQGNSA. CDR3 size: 15 residues. Trimming removed 2 bases from V and 7 bases from J, with 17 bases in between. The material sequenced was CD8+ T cells from cultured PBMCs, taken from culture after CMV antigen stimulation. The origin of this receptor is a human donor in good health (CMV status not recorded). Some clones in this sample may be carry-over from other donors' samples. This chain joins TRBV7-2 and TRBJ1-2, with a possible D match to TRBD1 (5 bases). The CDR3 DNA sequence: TGTGCCAGCAGCTTAAATGGGGGTGGAGAAGGTGGCTACACCTTC. This translates into CASSLNGGGEGGYTF.